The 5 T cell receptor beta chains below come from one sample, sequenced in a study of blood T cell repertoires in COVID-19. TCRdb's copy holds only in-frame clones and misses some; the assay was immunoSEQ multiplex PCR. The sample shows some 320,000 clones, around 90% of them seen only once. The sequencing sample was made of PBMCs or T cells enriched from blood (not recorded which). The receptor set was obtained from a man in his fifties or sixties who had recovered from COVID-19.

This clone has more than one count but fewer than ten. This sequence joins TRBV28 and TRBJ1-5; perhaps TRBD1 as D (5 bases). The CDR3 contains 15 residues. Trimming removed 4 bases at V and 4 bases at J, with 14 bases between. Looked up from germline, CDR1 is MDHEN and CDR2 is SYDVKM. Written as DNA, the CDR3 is TGTGCCAGCAGTTCTCCGGACACCCATAATCAGCCCCAGCATTTT. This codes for CASSSPDTHNQPQHF.

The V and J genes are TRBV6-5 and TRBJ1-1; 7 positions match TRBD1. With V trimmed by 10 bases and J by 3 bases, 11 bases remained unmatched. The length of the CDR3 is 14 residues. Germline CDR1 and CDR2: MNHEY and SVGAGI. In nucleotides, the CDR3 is TGTGCCATTAGACCCGCCGGGACAGACACTGAAGCTTTCTTT. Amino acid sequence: CAIRPAGTDTEAFF.

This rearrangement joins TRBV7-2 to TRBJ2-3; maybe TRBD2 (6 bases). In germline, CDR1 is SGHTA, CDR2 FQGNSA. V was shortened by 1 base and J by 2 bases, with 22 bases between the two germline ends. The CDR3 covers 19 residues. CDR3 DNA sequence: TGTGCCAGCAGCTTAGACGCCTCCCCGGCGGGAAAGGCCACAGATACGCAGTATTTT. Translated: CASSLDASPAGKATDTQYF.

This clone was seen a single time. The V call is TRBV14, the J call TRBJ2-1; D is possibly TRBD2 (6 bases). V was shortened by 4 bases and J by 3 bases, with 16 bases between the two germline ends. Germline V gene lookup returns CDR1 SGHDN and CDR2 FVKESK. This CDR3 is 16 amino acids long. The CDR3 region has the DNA TGTGCCAGCAGCCCCCCAGAGGGGACTGTCTACAATGAGCAGTTCTTC. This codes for CASSPPEGTVYNEQFF.

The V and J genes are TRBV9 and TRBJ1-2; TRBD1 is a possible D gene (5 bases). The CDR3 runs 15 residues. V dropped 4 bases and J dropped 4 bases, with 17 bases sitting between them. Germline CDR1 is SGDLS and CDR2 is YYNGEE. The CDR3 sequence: CASSMMDNVGYGYTF. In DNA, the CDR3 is TGTGCCAGCAGCATGATGGACAACGTAGGCTATGGCTACACCTTC.